Listed below are T cell receptor beta chains from one sample, sequenced in a study of shared clonotypes between healthy human individuals. Clones were read by immunoSEQ multiplex PCR, and TCRdb kept only the in-frame ones, dropping some. This sample yields roughly 770,000 clones, of which 96% are seen a single time; under 0.25% belongs to the top ten. Sequencing used naive CD8+ T cells sorted from blood. The receptors derive from a man younger than 40 in good health. The CDR3 runs from the conserved cysteine through the conserved F or W. D genes are given only for firm matches. Size is omitted from some rows. Given values are once, few, many or a class for expanded clones.

>TRBJ2-5|NA|TRBV14|TRBD2
TGTGCCAGCAGCCAAGAGTTAGGGACTAGTGGACCTCAAGAGACCCAGTACTTC
CASSQELGTSGPQETQYF
>TRBJ2-7|once|TRBV28|NA
TGTGCCAGCACTCCCCGGCCGGGAAACGTCTACGAGCAGTACTTC
CASTPRPGNVYEQYF
>TRBJ2-3|NA|TRBV10-2|TRBD2
TGCGCCAGCAGTGTTGGGACTAGCCCTAACACAGATACGCAGTATTTT
CASSVGTSPNTDTQYF
>TRBJ2-7|NA|TRBV7-8|TRBD2
TGTGCCAGCAGCCTTCGACGACTAGCAGGCACCTACGAGCAGTACTTC
CASSLRRLAGTYEQYF
>TRBJ1-2|once|TRBV5-5|TRBD1
TGTGCCAGCAGCTTGGAAGGGACAGTTAACTATGGCTACACCTTC
CASSLEGTVNYGYTF
>TRBJ2-7|NA|TRBV5-1|TRBD1
TGCGCCAGCAGCCAGGGGACAGGGATCTACGAGCAGTACTTC
CASSQGTGIYEQYF
>TRBJ1-1|NA|TRBV6-4|NA
TGTGCCAGCAGTGCAAGATGGGGGGTGACTGAAGCTTTCTTT
CASSARWGVTEAFF
>TRBJ2-1|NA|TRBV27|NA
TGTGCCAGCGGGGCACATCCTGGAGGCTATGAGCAGTTCTTC
CASGAHPGGYEQFF
>TRBJ2-1|NA|TRBV7-8|TRBD2
TGTGCCAGCAGTTTCGGATGGACTAGCGGTAACAATGAGCAGTTCTTC
CASSFGWTSGNNEQFF
>TRBJ1-2|few|TRBV7-8|NA
TGTGCCAGCAGCTCCCCCGGACAGCGGGGCGGTGGCTACACCTTC
CASSSPGQRGGGYTF
>TRBJ1-1|NA|TRBV7-9|NA
TGTGCCAGCAGAGGGGGAAGTAGTGGAGCTTTCTTT
CASRGGSSGAFF
>TRBJ2-3|NA|TRBV4-1|TRBD1
TGCGCCAGCAGCCCTGGACAGGGGGCAACAGATACGCAGTATTTT
CASSPGQGATDTQYF
>TRBJ2-7|NA|TRBV6-1|NA
TGTGCCAGCACAGGGTACGAGCAGTACTTC
CASTGYEQYF
>TRBJ1-1|NA|TRBV13|NA
TGTGCCAGCAGCCTAGGAGGGGCCGGGGGGAGCACTGAAGCTTTCTTT
CASSLGGAGGSTEAFF
>TRBJ1-5|NA|TRBV6-5|TRBD1
TGTGCCAGCAGCTTAAACGGACAGGGGAGTCAGCCCCAGCATTTT
CASSLNGQGSQPQHF
>TRBJ2-7|NA|TRBV25-1|NA
TGTGCCAGCAGTGGATCGACCTACGAGCAGTACTTC
CASSGSTYEQYF
>TRBJ1-1|NA|TRBV27|NA
TGTGCCAGCAGTTTTATTTTTCGGGGGAACACTGAAGCTTTCTTT
CASSFIFRGNTEAFF
>TRBJ2-1|NA|TRBV14|TRBD2
TGTGCCAGCAGCCGGACTAGCGAGAACAATGAGCAGTTCTTC
CASSRTSENNEQFF
>TRBJ2-5|NA|TRBV30|TRBD1
TGTGCCTCGGGACAGGCGGGGTTTCGTCAAGACTTC
CASGQAGFRQDF
>TRBJ2-7|NA|TRBV4-3|NA
TGCGCCAGCAGCCCCCGGGACTGGTCCTACGAGCAGTACTTC
CASSPRDWSYEQYF
>TRBJ2-1|NA|TRBV4-2|NA
TGTGCCAGCAGCCAATCCTTATACAATGAGCAGTTCTTC
CASSQSLYNEQFF
>TRBJ2-1|NA|TRBV10-2|TRBD2
TGCGCCAGCTTTGGTGTTCGGGAGGGAAGCTCCTACAATGAGCAGTTCTTC
CASFGVREGSSYNEQFF
>TRBJ2-2|NA|TRBV29-1|TRBD1
TGCAGCGTTGAACTCAGGGGGCCGAACACCGGGGAGCTGTTTTTT
CSVELRGPNTGELFF
>TRBJ2-7|NA|TRBV2|NA
TGTGCCAGCAGTGAATCGGCAGGGACCTACGAGCAGTACTTC
CASSESAGTYEQYF
>TRBJ2-1|NA|TRBV28|NA
TGTGCCAGCAGGGACCCTAGCTCCTACAATGAGCAGTTCTTC
CASRDPSSYNEQFF
>TRBJ1-2|NA|TRBV5-8|NA
TGTGCCAGCAGCTTGTGGACGGACTATGGCTACACCTTC
CASSLWTDYGYTF
>TRBJ2-5|NA|TRBV2|NA
TGTGCCAGCAGGGGCCACCAAGAGACCCAGTACTTC
CASRGHQETQYF